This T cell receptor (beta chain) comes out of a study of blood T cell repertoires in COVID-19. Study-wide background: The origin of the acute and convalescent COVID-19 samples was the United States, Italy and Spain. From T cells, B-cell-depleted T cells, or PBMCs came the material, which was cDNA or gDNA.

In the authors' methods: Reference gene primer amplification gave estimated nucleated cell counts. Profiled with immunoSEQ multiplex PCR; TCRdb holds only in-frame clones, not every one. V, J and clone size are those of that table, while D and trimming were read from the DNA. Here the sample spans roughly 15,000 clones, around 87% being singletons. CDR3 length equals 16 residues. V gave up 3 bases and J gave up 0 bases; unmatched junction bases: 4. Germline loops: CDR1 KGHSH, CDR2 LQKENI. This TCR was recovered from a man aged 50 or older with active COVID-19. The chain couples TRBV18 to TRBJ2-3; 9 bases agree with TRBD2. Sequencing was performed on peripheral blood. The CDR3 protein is CASSPGLAGSTDTQYF. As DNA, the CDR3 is TGTGCCAGCTCACCGGGGCTAGCGGGAAGCACAGATACGCAGTATTTT.